This TCR beta chain emerged from a study of blood T cells in healthy people across ages. The V gene's germline CDR1 is DFQATT and CDR2 SNEGSKA (reference sequence). The CDR3 covers 14 residues. Trimming removed 4 bases at V and 2 bases at J, with 13 bases between. Using a J-beta primer mix together with a sample-barcoded 5' primer, a second PCR was run for about 7 to 12 cycles. All samples yielded 2.5 million or more CDR3-containing paired-end reads. One entry per CDR3 protein, called by TCRdb with MiXCR from the 5' RACE reads. The table has about 1.5 million distinct CDR3 sequences, approximately 43% seen once; the top ten hold over 3.5%. About this clonotype itself: Antigen: not known. Possible read error: a much larger clone is one base away.

Notes on the study in general: Measured against age, TCR beta diversity per million T cells decreased in a roughly linear manner. Researchers judged that diversity estimates from one million T cells fell short of true values. Using unsorted PBMCs precluded a conclusive naive versus antigen-experienced comparison.

Sequenced material: blood. The clonotype comes from a woman aged 18-35 years in good health. The V and J genes are TRBV20-1 and TRBJ2-3; D tentatively reads TRBD1 or TRBD2 (6 bases each). The CDR3 reads CSAKGGPSTDTQYF. The CDR3 DNA sequence: TGCAGTGCTAAGGGGGGACCTTCCACAGATACGCAGTATTTT.